Listed here are 22 T cell receptor beta chains from one sample, sequenced in a study of T cell changes during pregnancy in multiple sclerosis. The data were produced by immunoSEQ multiplex PCR, yet TCRdb's version contains in-frame clones alone and is incomplete. The sample holds some 37,000 clones; approximately 90% are singletons and the top ten take approximately 11%. Source: CD8+ T cells from peripheral blood mononuclear cells, taken in the third trimester of pregnancy. The source of these receptors is a female donor with multiple sclerosis, enrolled in a pregnancy study.

This clone is large in the sample. The chain links TRBV4-3 to TRBJ2-2; D is possibly TRBD2 (5 bases). V shed 4 bases and J shed 4 bases, with 13 bases lying between them. CDR3 size: 15 residues. Germline V CDR1 and CDR2: LGHNA, YSLEER. The CDR3 sequence: CASSLYRDSTGELFF. CDR3 DNA: TGCGCCAGCAGCCTCTATCGGGATAGCACCGGGGAGCTGTTTTTT.

This chain links TRBV7-2 with TRBJ1-3; D not resolved. The CDR3 has 18 amino acids. Germline V gene sequence: CDR1 SGHTA, CDR2 FQGNSA. The V gene lost 0 bases and the J gene lost 4 bases, with 19 bases spanning the gap. CDR3 residues: CASSLAPGATVLGNTIYF. The CDR3 DNA follows: TGTGCCAGCAGCTTAGCCCCCGGTGCCACAGTATTAGGAAACACCATATATTTT.

This clone has a single count. The V call is TRBV5-6, the J call TRBJ2-7; D may be TRBD2 (5 bases). The CDR3 is 13 residues long. The germline V and J ends were trimmed by 4 bases and 3 bases, with 11 bases remaining between them. Per germline, CDR1 SGHDT and CDR2 YYEEEE. CDR3 bases: TGTGCCAGCAGCGTGGACTTGTACTACGAGCAGTACTTC. Protein: CASSVDLYYEQYF.

In its sample, this clone was seen once. This chain links TRBV9 with TRBJ2-1; D might be TRBD2 (6 bases). V lost 1 base and J lost 2, with 10 bases in between. The CDR3 has 15 residues. Germline-derived CDR1 and CDR2 are SGDLS and YYNGEE. The CDR3 loop reads CASSVRPSAYNEQFF. The CDR3 nucleotides read TGTGCCAGCAGCGTACGACCTAGCGCCTACAATGAGCAGTTCTTC.

This clone was recorded once. The rearrangement links TRBV14 to TRBJ2-3; a possible D gene is TRBD2 (5 bases). This CDR3 is 13 amino acids long. V shed 5 bases and J shed 4 bases, with 10 bases lying between them. Germline V lookup: CDR1 SGHDN, CDR2 FVKESK. The DNA for the CDR3 is TGTGCCAGCAGCTTCACTAGACCAGATACGCAGTATTTT. Translation: CASSFTRPDTQYF. The whole variable domain, remainder taken from reference TRBV14 and TRBJ2-3, is EAGVTQFPSHSVIEKGQTVTLRCDPISGHDNLYWYRRVMGKEIKFLLHFVKESKQDESGMPNNRFLAERTGGTYSTLKVQPAELEDSGVYFCASSFTRPDTQYFGPGTRLTVL.

The V and J genes are TRBV4-1 and TRBJ1-4, with D maybe TRBD1 (5 bases). Germline V gene sequence: CDR1 MGHRA, CDR2 YSYEKL. The CDR3 length is 15 residues. The ends were cut back, 4 bases at V and 7 bases at J, with 16 bases in the middle. The CDR3: CASSPLMTGGEKLFF. The CDR3 nucleotides are TGCGCCAGCAGCCCACTAATGACCGGGGGTGAAAAACTGTTTTTT.

The chain joins TRBV6-6 to TRBJ1-1; D gene uncertain. Germline values: CDR1 MNHNY, CDR2 SVGAGI (reference sequence). The V and J ends lost 11 bases and 5 bases respectively, with 15 bases between them. The CDR3 is made up of 12 amino acids. The CDR3 is CAGRDEGTEAFF. CDR3 in DNA: TGTGCCGGCCGAGATGAGGGAACTGAAGCTTTCTTT.

This clone was counted once. CDR3 loop: CASSLRDTSFYGYTF. The DNA of the CDR3 is TGTGCCAGCAGCTTGCGGGACACTTCCTTCTATGGCTACACCTTC. The rearrangement links TRBV5-6 to TRBJ1-2; the D gene is possibly TRBD1 (6 bases). The CDR3 is made up of 15 amino acids. The V and J ends lost 1 base and 4 bases respectively, with 14 bases between them. Per the germline V gene, CDR1 is SGHDT and CDR2 is YYEEEE.

This clone occurred a few times. Because the CDR3's place on the DNA is in doubt, the DNA is left out and the CDR3 is given as listed by TCRdb. V is TRBV29-1 and J is TRBJ1-1; the table's D call TRBD1 went unverified against the DNA. The CDR3 is 11 amino acids long, termini counted. Per the germline V gene, CDR1 is SQVTM and CDR2 is ANQGSEA. CDR3 residues: CSVGTGIGTFF.

The rearrangement links TRBV19 to TRBJ2-3; a possible D gene is TRBD1 (6 bases). Germline values: CDR1 LNHDA, CDR2 SQIVND (reference sequence). This CDR3 contains 15 residues. V lost 5 bases to trimming and J lost 2 bases, with 14 bases between them. The CDR3 spells CASSLTGILTDTQYF. As DNA, the CDR3 is TGTGCCAGTAGTCTAACAGGGATTCTCACAGATACGCAGTATTTT.

V and J are TRBV27 and TRBJ2-3, with TRBD2 matching 11 bases. The CDR3 is 15 amino acids. V lost 7 bases and J lost 5; bases outside the gene matches: 8. Germline V CDR1 and CDR2: MNHEY, SMNVEV (reference sequence). The chain's CDR3 is CASTPLAGVGDTQYF. Here the CDR3 DNA reads TGTGCCAGCACGCCACTAGCGGGGGTGGGAGATACGCAGTATTTT.

The rearrangement links TRBV25-1 to TRBJ2-5, with D tentatively TRBD2 (6 bases). The germline gives CDR1 MGHDK, CDR2 SYGVNS. With 2 bases removed from V and 3 bases from J, the gap between germline ends came to 13 bases. This CDR3 spans 15 amino acids. The CDR3 sequence is CASSEDEWEEETQYF. The CDR3 bases are TGTGCCAGCAGTGAAGATGAATGGGAGGAAGAGACCCAGTACTTC.

The V gene is TRBV18, the J gene TRBJ2-5, with unresolved D. Trimming stripped 2 bases from V and 5 bases from J, with 3 bases between. Germline CDR1 reads KGHSH; CDR2 reads LQKENI. The CDR3 extends over 11 amino acids. CDR3 DNA: TGTGCCAGCTCACCAGAGGAGACCCAGTACTTC. As protein: CASSPEETQYF.

The rearrangement uses TRBV13 and TRBJ2-1; 9 bases match TRBD2. Germline assignment: CDR1 PRHDT and CDR2 FYEKMQ (reference sequence). The CDR3 is 15 residues long. Losses at the gene ends were 0 bases for V and 7 bases for J; bases not matched to a gene: 4. This CDR3 is CASSLGSSGTNEQFF. DNA for the CDR3: TGTGCCAGCAGCTTAGGGTCTAGCGGGACTAATGAGCAGTTCTTC.

This sequence joins TRBV29-1 and TRBJ1-4; D unclear. CDR1 is SQVTM and CDR2 is ANQGSEA in the germline V gene. This CDR3 contains 14 residues. Trimming cost V 4 bases and J 1 base, with 10 bases left between them. CDR3 residues: CSVGAEGTNEKLFF. In DNA form, the CDR3 reads TGCAGCGTTGGTGCGGAAGGAACTAATGAAAAACTGTTTTTT. Filled out from reference TRBV29-1 and TRBJ1-4, the complete variable domain reads SAVISQKPSRDICQRGTSLTIQCQVDSQVTMMFWYRQQPGQSLTLIATANQGSEATYESGFVIDKFPISRPNLTFSTLTVSNMSPEDSSIYLCSVGAEGTNEKLFFGSGTQLSVL.

J is TRBJ2-3 and V is TRBV6-4, with TRBD2 matching 7 bases. The germline V gene has CDR1 MRHNA and CDR2 SNTAGT. The CDR3 spans 14 residues. V lost 4 bases, J lost 1 base, and 2 bases stayed unmatched. CDR3 protein: CASSVTSGTDTQYF. The CDR3 bases are TGTGCCAGCAGTGTAACTAGCGGCACAGATACGCAGTATTTT.

The chain uses TRBV11-2 and TRBJ2-5, with 7 bases aligning to TRBD1. The V gene's germline CDR1 is SGHAT and CDR2 FQNNGV. With V trimmed by 0 bases and J by 4 bases, 8 bases remained unmatched. CDR3 length equals 16 residues. The CDR3 spells CASSLDVRQGVETQYF. CDR3 nucleotides: TGTGCCAGCAGCTTAGATGTGCGGCAGGGGGTAGAGACCCAGTACTTC.

This clone showed up just a few times. The genes are TRBV4-2 and TRBJ2-1; TRBD2 agrees at 8 bases. CDR1 is LGHNA, CDR2 YNFKEQ, per germline. CDR3 size: 16 residues. J gave up 3 bases and V 4 bases, and 8 bases lay outside the gene matches. This chain's CDR3 is CASSPHGGEGYNEQFF. CDR3 nucleotides: TGTGCCAGCAGCCCCCACGGGGGGGAAGGCTACAATGAGCAGTTCTTC.

The chain links TRBV2 to TRBJ1-1; a possible D gene is TRBD1 (5 bases). The CDR3 sequence is 12 residues long. CDR1 and CDR2 (germline): SNHLY, FYNNEI. The V end was cut by 11 bases, the J end by 5 bases, with 15 bases between. The CDR3 DNA is TGTGCCTTGCCGCAGGGATGGACTGAAGCTTTCTTT. This encodes CALPQGWTEAFF.

V is TRBV4-1 and J is TRBJ2-3; 8 bases map to TRBD2. After removal of 4 bases from V and 3 bases from J, the junction contained 6 bases not matched to a gene. Germline values: CDR1 MGHRA, CDR2 YSYEKL. CDR3 length: 15 residues. CDR3 region: CASSLLAGPTDTQYF. The CDR3 DNA is TGCGCCAGCAGCCTATTAGCGGGGCCAACAGATACGCAGTATTTT.

The CDR3 DNA sequence: TGTGCCTGGAGCCCCGACAGCTACGAGCAGTACTTC. Translated, it gives CAWSPDSYEQYF. The rearrangement uses TRBV30 and TRBJ2-7, with D possibly matching TRBD1 (5 bases). CDR3 length equals 12 residues. Looked up from germline, CDR1 is GTSNPN and CDR2 is SVGIG (reference sequence). The germline V and J ends were trimmed by 3 bases and 3 bases, with 9 bases remaining between them.

The chain recombines TRBV29-1 with TRBJ2-1; TRBD2 matches at 8 bases. The trim removed 6 bases at V and 4 bases at J, leaving 5 bases unmatched. The V gene's germline CDR1 is SQVTM and CDR2 ANQGSEA. The CDR3 has 13 amino acids. The CDR3 DNA is TGCAGCGTAAAAGCGGGAGATTACAATGAGCAGTTCTTC. Its protein product is CSVKAGDYNEQFF.